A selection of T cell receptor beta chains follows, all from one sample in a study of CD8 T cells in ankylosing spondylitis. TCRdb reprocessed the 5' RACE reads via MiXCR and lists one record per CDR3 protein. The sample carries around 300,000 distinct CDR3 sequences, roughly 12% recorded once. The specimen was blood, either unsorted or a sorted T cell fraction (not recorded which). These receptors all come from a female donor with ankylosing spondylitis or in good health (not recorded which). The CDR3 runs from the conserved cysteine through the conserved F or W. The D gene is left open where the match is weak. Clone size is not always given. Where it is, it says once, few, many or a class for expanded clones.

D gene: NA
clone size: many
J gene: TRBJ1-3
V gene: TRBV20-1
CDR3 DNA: TGCAGTGCTAGAGGGGGACCCGGAAACACCATATATTTT
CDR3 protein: CSARGGPGNTIYF

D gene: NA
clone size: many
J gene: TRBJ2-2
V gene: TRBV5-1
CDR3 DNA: TGCGCCAGCAGCTTGGGGTCCGGGGTCACCGGGGAGCTGTTTTTT
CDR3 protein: CASSLGSGVTGELFF

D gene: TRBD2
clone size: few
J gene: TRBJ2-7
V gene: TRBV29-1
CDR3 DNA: TGCAGCGTTGAATCTGGACTAGCGGGAGGATCCCACGAGCAGTACTTC
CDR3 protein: CSVESGLAGGSHEQYF

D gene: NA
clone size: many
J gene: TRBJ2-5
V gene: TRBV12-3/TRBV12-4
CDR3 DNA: TGTGCCAGCAGTTTCTACACAAACAGAACCCAAGAGACCCAGTACTTC
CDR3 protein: CASSFYTNRTQETQYF

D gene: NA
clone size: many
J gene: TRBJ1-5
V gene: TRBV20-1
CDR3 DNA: TGCAGTGCCTCCAACCGGTATCAGCCCCAGCATTTT
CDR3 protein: CSASNRYQPQHF

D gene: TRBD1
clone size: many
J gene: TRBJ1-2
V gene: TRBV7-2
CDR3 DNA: TGTGCCAGCAGCTTTCGACAGGGCGGCGGCTACACCTTC
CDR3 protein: CASSFRQGGGYTF

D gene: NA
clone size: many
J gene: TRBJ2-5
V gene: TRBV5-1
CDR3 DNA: TGCGCCAGCAGCCAGGAGGGGGGGCTAATAGAGACCCAGTACTTC
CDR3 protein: CASSQEGGLIETQYF

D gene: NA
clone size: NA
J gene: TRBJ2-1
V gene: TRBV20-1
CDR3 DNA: TGCAGTGCTAGTAGTCGGGGCAGGGTCGATGGGCAGATCTTC
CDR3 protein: CSASSRGRVDGQIF

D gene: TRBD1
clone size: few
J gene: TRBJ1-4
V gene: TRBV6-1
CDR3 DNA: TGTGCCAGCAGGGTGACAGGGGGTCAAGGGGAAAAACTGTTTTTT
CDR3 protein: CASRVTGGQGEKLFF

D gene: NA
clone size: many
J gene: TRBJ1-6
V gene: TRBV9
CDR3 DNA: TGTGCCAGCAGCGACAGAACAACGGCGGGTTCACCCCTCCACTTT
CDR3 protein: CASSDRTTAGSPLHF

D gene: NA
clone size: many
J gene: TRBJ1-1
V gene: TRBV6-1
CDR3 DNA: TGTGCCAGCAGTGAAGCCGGGAGAAAGGTAGCTTTCTTT
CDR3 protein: CASSEAGRKVAFF

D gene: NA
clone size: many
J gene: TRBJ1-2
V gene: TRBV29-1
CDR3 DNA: TGCAGCGTTGAACTAGGGGCAGTAGAAGGCTACACCTTC
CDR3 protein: CSVELGAVEGYTF

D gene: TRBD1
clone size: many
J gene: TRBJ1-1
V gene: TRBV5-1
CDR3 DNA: TGCGCCAGCAGCTTTACAGGGGGCCACACTGAAGCTTTCTTT
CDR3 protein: CASSFTGGHTEAFF

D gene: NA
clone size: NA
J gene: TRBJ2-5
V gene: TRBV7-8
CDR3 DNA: TGTGCCAGCAGCTATCAGTGGCGGGGTGGCGAGACCCAGTACTTC
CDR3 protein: CASSYQWRGGETQYF

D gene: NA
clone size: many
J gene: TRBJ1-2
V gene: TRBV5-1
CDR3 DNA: TGCGCCAGCAGCTCGGGACTCCGGTATGGCTACACCTTC
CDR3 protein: CASSSGLRYGYTF

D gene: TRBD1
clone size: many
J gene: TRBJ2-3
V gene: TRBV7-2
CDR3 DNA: TGTGCCAGCAGCTTACAAGGGACAGGTGGTGGAGATACGCAGTATTTT
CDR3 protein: CASSLQGTGGGDTQYF

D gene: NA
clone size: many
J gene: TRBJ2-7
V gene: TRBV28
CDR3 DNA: TGTGCCAGCAGTTTTTCAGTGTCCTACGAGCAGTACTTC
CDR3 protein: CASSFSVSYEQYF

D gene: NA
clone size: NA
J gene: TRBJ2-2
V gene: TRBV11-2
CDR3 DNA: TGTGCCAGCAGCTTAGTTCGACTTGCGGGGACGAACACCGGGGAGCTGTTTTTT
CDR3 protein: CASSLVRLAGTNTGELFF

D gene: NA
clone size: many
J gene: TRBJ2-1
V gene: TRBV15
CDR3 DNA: TGTGCCACCAGCAGAGATCGAAGGCCTGGGAGTGGTAATGAGCAGTTCTTC
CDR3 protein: CATSRDRRPGSGNEQFF

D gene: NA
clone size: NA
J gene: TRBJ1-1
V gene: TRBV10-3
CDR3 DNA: TGTGCCATCAGTGTAGCCCCCGAGAAGGCGAACACTGAAGCTTTCTTT
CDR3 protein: CAISVAPEKANTEAFF

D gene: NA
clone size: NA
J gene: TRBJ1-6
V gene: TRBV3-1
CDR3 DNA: TGTGCCAGCAGCCAAGATCGGAGGGGTAATTCACCCCTCCACTTT
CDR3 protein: CASSQDRRGNSPLHF

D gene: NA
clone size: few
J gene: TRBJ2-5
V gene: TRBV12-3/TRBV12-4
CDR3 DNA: TGTGCCAGCAGTAACCCGGGGCGAGAGACCCAGTACTTC
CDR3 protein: CASSNPGRETQYF

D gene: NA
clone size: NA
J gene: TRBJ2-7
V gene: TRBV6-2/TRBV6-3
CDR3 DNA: TGTGCCAGCGGGGCAAACTCCTACGAGCAGTACTTC
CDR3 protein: CASGANSYEQYF

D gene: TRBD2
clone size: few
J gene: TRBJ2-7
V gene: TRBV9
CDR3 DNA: TGTGCCAGCAGCGGAGGACTAGCGGAGGGTCCGAACTTC
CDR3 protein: CASSGGLAEGPNF

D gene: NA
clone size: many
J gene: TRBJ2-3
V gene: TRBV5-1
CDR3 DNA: TGCGCCAGCAGCTTGCAAACAGCGCGTTTGGCAGATACGCAGTATTTT
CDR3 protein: CASSLQTARLADTQYF

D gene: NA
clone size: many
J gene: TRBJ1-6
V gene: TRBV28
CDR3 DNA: TGTGCCAGCAGTCCCTCTTCCTCCTATAATTCACCCCTCCACTTT
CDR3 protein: CASSPSSSYNSPLHF

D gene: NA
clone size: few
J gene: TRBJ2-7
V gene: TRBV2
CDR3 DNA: TGTGCCAGCAGTGAAGAGCCCTTAGCGCAGTACTTC
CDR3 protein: CASSEEPLAQYF

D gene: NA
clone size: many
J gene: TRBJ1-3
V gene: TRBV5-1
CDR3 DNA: TGCGCCAGCAGCTTGGAACAGGGAGCGAGGATAGGAAACACCATATATTTT
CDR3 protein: CASSLEQGARIGNTIYF

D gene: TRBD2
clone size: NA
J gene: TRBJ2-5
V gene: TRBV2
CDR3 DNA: TGTGCCAGCAGGGCCAGGACTAGCGGGAGGAACCGAGAGACCCAGTACTTC
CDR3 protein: CASRARTSGRNRETQYF

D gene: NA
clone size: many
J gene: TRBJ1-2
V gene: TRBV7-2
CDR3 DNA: TGTGCCAGCAGCTCAAGAGAAAACTCACTCTATGGCTACACCTTC
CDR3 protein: CASSSRENSLYGYTF

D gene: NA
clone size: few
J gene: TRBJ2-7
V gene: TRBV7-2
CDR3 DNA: TGTGCCAGCAGCTTCATGGGAAGGGAATACGAGCAGTACTTC
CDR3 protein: CASSFMGREYEQYF

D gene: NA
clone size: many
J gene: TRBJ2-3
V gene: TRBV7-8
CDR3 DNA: TGTGCCAGCAGGCCCGGGACAGATACGCAGTATTTT
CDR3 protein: CASRPGTDTQYF

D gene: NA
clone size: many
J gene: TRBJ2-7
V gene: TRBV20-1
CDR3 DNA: TGCAGTGCTAGAGATCAGGGCTCACAATTGTGGTACTTC
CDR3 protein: CSARDQGSQLWYF

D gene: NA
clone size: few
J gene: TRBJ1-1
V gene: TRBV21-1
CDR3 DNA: TGTGCCAGCAGCAAAGGCTGCGGCGAACTAGGCCCTGAAGCTTTCTTT
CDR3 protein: CASSKGCGELGPEAFF

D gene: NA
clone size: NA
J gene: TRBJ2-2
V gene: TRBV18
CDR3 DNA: TGTGCCAGCTCACCTGTGGCGGGGGCTCGGACCGGGGAGCTGTTTTTT
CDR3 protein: CASSPVAGARTGELFF

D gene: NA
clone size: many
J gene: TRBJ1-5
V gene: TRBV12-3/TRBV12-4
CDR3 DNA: TGTGCCAGCACCGATATTGGAGGTCGTCAGCCCCAGCATTTT
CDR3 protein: CASTDIGGRQPQHF

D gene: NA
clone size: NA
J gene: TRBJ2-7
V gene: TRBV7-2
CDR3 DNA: TGTGCCAGCAGCCAACCCGTCGCGAGGTCCTACGAGCAGTACTTC
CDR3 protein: CASSQPVARSYEQYF

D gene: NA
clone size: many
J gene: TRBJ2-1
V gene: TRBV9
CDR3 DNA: TGTGCCAGCAGCTCCCCCAGGGTTGAGCAGTTCTTC
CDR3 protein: CASSSPRVEQFF

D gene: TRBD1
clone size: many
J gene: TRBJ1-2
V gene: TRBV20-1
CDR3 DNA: TGCAGTGCTAGGATCAACCTCGGGACAGGGGGCGAGGATGGCTACACCTTC
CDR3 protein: CSARINLGTGGEDGYTF

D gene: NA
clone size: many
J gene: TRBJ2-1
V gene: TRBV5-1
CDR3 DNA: TGCGCCAGCAGCTTTATCGGGAGCAATGAGCAGTTCTTC
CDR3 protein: CASSFIGSNEQFF

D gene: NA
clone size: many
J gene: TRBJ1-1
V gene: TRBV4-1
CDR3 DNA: TGCGCCAGCAGCCAAGAGGGGGCGCGGAACACTGAAGCTTTCTTT
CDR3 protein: CASSQEGARNTEAFF

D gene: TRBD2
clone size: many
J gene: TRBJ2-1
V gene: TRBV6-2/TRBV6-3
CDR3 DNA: TGTGCCAGCAGTCCCCTAGGACTAGCGGGCTACAATGAGCAGTTCTTC
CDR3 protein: CASSPLGLAGYNEQFF

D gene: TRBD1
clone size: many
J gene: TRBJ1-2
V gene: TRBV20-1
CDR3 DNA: TGCAGTGCTCATGCCAGGGGGTCCTATGGCTACACCTTC
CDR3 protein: CSAHARGSYGYTF

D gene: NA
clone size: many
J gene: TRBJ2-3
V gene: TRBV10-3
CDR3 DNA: TGTGCCATCAGTGCTGATCGCGTGTCCCCAGGCGGGGATACGCAGTATTTT
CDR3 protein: CAISADRVSPGGDTQYF

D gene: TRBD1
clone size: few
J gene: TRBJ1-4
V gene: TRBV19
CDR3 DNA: TGTGCCAGTAGTAAGGGGACAGCCAGCTATGAAAAACTGTTTTTT
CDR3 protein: CASSKGTASYEKLFF

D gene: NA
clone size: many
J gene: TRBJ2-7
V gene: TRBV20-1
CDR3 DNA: TGCAGTGCCACCCCCGGGACGGGGGTCGACGAGCAGTACTTC
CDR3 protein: CSATPGTGVDEQYF

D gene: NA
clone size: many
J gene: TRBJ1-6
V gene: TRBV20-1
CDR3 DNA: TGCAGTGCTAGGGTGGACAAGACTTATAATTCACCCCTCCACTTT
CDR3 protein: CSARVDKTYNSPLHF

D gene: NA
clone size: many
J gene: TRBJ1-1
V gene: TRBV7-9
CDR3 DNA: TGTGCCAGCAGCTCGCGGTGGAACACTGAAGCTTTCTTT
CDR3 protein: CASSSRWNTEAFF

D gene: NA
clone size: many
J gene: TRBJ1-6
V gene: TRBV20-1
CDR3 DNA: TGCAGTGCTAAGGGAGGTGGGGATTATAATTCACCCCTCCACTTT
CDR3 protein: CSAKGGGDYNSPLHF

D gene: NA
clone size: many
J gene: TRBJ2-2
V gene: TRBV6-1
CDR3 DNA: TGTGCCAGCAGTCCAGCCGGACCACCCACCGGGGAGCTGTTTTTT
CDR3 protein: CASSPAGPPTGELFF

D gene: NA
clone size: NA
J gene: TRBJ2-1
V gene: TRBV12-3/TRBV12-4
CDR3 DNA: TGTGCCAGCAGTCCCCGACTTGGGATGGCTGAGCAGTTCTTC
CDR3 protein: CASSPRLGMAEQFF

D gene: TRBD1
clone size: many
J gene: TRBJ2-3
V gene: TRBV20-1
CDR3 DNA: TGCAGTGCTCATCGACAGGGGGAAGATACGCAGTATTTT
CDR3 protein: CSAHRQGEDTQYF

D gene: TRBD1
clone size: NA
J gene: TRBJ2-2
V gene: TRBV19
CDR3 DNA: TGTGCCAGTATACCGGACAGGGGAATCACCGGGGAGCTGTTTTTT
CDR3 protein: CASIPDRGITGELFF

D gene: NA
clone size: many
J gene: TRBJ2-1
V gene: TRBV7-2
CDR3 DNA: TGTGCCAGCAGCCAGGGAAACCCAACTTACAATGAGCAGTTCTTC
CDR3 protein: CASSQGNPTYNEQFF

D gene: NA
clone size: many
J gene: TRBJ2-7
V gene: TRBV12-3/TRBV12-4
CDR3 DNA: TGTGCCAGCAGTTTAGGTCCGTCCGGCGAGCAGTACTTC
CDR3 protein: CASSLGPSGEQYF

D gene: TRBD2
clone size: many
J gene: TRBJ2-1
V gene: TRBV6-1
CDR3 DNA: TGTGCCAGCAGTCCTACTAGCGGGAACTACAATGAGCAGTTCTTC
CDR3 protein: CASSPTSGNYNEQFF

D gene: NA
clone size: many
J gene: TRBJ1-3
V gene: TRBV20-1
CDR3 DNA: TGCAGTGCTAGATCCAGGATCACAAACACCATATATTTT
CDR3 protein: CSARSRITNTIYF

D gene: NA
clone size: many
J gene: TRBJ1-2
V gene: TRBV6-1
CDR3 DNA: TGTGCCAGCAGCCCCGACAACTATGGCTACACCTTC
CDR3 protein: CASSPDNYGYTF

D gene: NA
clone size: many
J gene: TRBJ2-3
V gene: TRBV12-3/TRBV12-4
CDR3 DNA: TGTGCCAGCAGTTCGGACTCAATGGGCACAGATACGCAGTATTTT
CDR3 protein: CASSSDSMGTDTQYF